The T cell receptor (beta chain) under discussion was sequenced for a study of shared clonotypes between healthy human individuals. Only in-frame clones appear in the TCRdb table, and some are missing; sequencing was by immunoSEQ multiplex PCR. Here the sample spans more than 2 million clones, roughly 94% being singletons. V shed 4 bases, J shed 5 bases, and the junction held 10 bases outside the gene matches. The CDR3 is 17 amino acids. CDR1 is PRHDT, CDR2 FYEKMQ, per germline (reference sequence). This clone has only one observation. Sequenced: naive CD4+ T cells sorted from blood. Subset indicated: CD45RA+ positively selected. The TCR sequence derives from a man younger than 30 in good health. This chain links TRBV13 with TRBJ2-5, with TRBD2 matching over 13 bases. The chain's CDR3 is CASSYRTSGGAKETQYF. The DNA for the CDR3 is TGTGCCAGCAGCTATAGAACTAGCGGGGGGGCCAAGGAGACCCAGTACTTC.